Here is one T cell receptor beta chain with its context. Ten or more counts support this clone. What this receptor recognizes is not known. The record has no base qualities; no much larger clone is one base away. CDR1 SGHDT and CDR2 YYEEEE are derived from the germline V gene. The CDR3 measures 14 amino acids from cysteine to phenylalanine. The kept DNA is CDR3 alone, 42 bases in frame from the first base. Compared with germline, V lacks 1 base and J lacks 11 bases; bases without a gene match: 8. The sample belongs to a study of T cells after posttransplantation cyclophosphamide (dated by TCRdb to 2016 to 2018). About the full investigation: Using TRB sequencing, the study followed how the T cell repertoire rebuilt after myeloablative bone marrow transplantation with posttransplantation cyclophosphamide given as GVHD prophylaxis. In 3 patients, up to about 3 additional blood samples taken between 2 and 5.2 years after transplant also underwent TRB sequencing, as did pretransplant blood from a handful of patients. TRA and TRB clonality were tightly correlated in several samples, so subsequent TCR analyses focused on TRB only. Antigen receptor sequencing was done on samples from about 34 PTCy-treated patients and from under 20 related bone marrow donors of those patients. Public TRB sequences were searched against a database of over 3,600 sequences associated with responses to pathogens, tumor antigens, self-antigens and alloantigens. TRB sequencing was performed on blood from all 35 or so PTCy patients with 1-year posttransplant specimens.

The study at large found these results: Across the 45 to 55 patients, TRB clonality was highly associated with recipient CMV seropositivity and CMV reactivation, and diversity with PTCy was similar to that in the CNI/methotrexate controls. The TRB repertoires of T cells infiltrating skin or GI tract showed only limited overlap with the TRB repertoires of T cells in blood. Donor-recipient similarity was low at 1-2 months but increased during the first year, and donor CD8+ memory clones often dominated later blood repertoires.

TRB sequencing was run on genomic DNA with either the immunoSEQ assay at survey resolution or the hsTCRB kit. Concerning the study's data processing: The immunoSEQ software handled initial read processing, and the LymphoSeq R package was used for repertoire analyses. Clonality was computed as 1 minus normalized Shannon entropy; Gini coefficient was also calculated for each TRB dataset. Phenotypes of unsorted samples were inferred by mapping TRB sequences from sorted subsets of the recipient or donor onto the same recipient's unsorted samples. What TCRdb holds here is the immuneACCESS table cut down to in-frame rearrangements. Part of the clones is not present; checked against another copy, under half of the missing clones reflect an unresolved V gene, and the others are unexplained. Clone size and the V and J calls come from that table; the DNA yielded D and trimming. For this sample, roughly 42,000 clones appear and none is a singleton. Of the sample, 3.5% to 5.5% falls within the top ten clones.

Peripheral blood samples were provided by related bone marrow donors on the day of marrow donation. Mononuclear cells from peripheral blood and bone marrow were separated by Ficoll-Hypaque density centrifugation and then cryopreserved. The clonotype was recovered from a woman in her 50s in good health and a related stem cell transplant donor. The source material was PBMCs. The rearranged chain carries TRBV5-6 and TRBJ1-4, with 7 bases matching TRBD1. The CDR3 reads as follows: CASSLRGGLGKLFF. The DNA sequence reads TGTGCCAGCAGCTTGAGAGGGGGCTTAGGGAAACTGTTTTTT. This CDR3, with the reference TRBV5-6 and TRBJ1-4 proteins standing in past its ends, gives the full variable domain DAGVTQSPTHLIKTRGQQVTLRCSPKSGHDTVSWYQQALGQGPQFIFQYYEEEERQRGNFPDRFSGHQFPNYSSELNVNALLLGDSALYLCASSLRGGLGKLFFGSGTQLSVL.